This T cell receptor (beta chain) was sequenced during a study of cytomegalovirus exposure and HLA in healthy donors. Study in general: Earlier work reported roughly 120 million unique TCR beta sequences from some 180 million T cells. Inside one of the first data releases sat 75 million to 100 million unique TCRs taken from HLA-typed donors.

The PCR employed 60 Vbeta primers together with 13 Jbeta primers. Profiled with immunoSEQ multiplex PCR; TCRdb holds only in-frame clones, not every one. The repertoire holds about 160,000 clones, approximately 80% seen once, with about 7.7% in the top ten. The V gene's germline CDR1 is MNHEY and CDR2 SMNVEV (reference sequence). CDR3 size: 15 residues. Trimming cost V 6 bases and J 0 bases; bases outside gene matches: 4. Findings and limits, study-wide: Some TCR beta chains (more than 150 of them) were listed as cytomegalovirus-associated.

When sampled, the donors appeared nominally healthy, though they likely had unrecorded immune exposures. With regard to this clone: Its antigen is still unknown.

Sequenced material: PBMCs. This TCR was sampled from a woman aged 25-40 years in good health and CMV-seropositive. The V and J genes are TRBV27 and TRBJ1-3, with 8 bases identical to TRBD1. The CDR3 spells CASRGQASSGNTIYF. The CDR3 DNA follows: TGTGCCAGCAGGGGACAGGCAAGCTCTGGAAACACCATATATTTT.